This note documents a single T cell receptor (beta chain) sequence. Its target is unknown. These data come from a study of a mutant IDH1 vaccine in newly diagnosed glioma. The study, taken as a whole, reports: Whatever changes occurred in top peripheral T cell clonotypes seemed unrelated to pseudoprogression.

Time point here: baseline, week 1 (first vaccination visit). Treatment here: pre-vaccination baseline after standard-of-care therapy. Germline V CDR1 and CDR2: SGHAT, FQNNGV. The CDR3 has 15 amino acids. Trimming took 5 bases from V and 6 from J, leaving 18 bases between them. TCRdb's copy holds only in-frame clones and misses some; the assay was immunoSEQ multiplex PCR. This table holds more than 20,000 clones, over 75% found once. The TCR comes from a man aged 40-49 years with glioma. This material consisted of PBMCs, taken from a glioma patient treated with radiotherapy, temozolomide or both. The V and J genes are TRBV11-2 and TRBJ2-3; D might be TRBD1 (6 bases). The CDR3 nucleotides are TGTGCCAGCAGCCATCCAAGGGGGACCCCTGATACGCAGTATTTT. Amino acid sequence: CASSHPRGTPDTQYF.